This T cell receptor beta chain was identified in a study of shared T cell receptors in the human thymus. The data were produced by immunoSEQ multiplex PCR, yet TCRdb's version contains in-frame clones alone and is incomplete. The table shows just under 550,000 clones, with about 84% occurring only once. The CDR3 spans 16 residues. Germline V gives CDR1 SNHLY, CDR2 FYNNEI. V lost 6 bases, J lost 2 bases, and 9 bases stayed unmatched. This sample was also put to use in a study of human thymus T cells. As that study records: Finnish infants who were healthy and having corrective surgery for congenital heart defects made up the donors. From resections taken during corrective heart surgery, the thymus tissue was obtained. There appeared to be biased usage of V and J genes in thymic and blood repertoires.

The chain carries TRBV2 and TRBJ1-2; TRBD1 matches at 10 bases. The origin of this receptor is a boy less than two years old with a congenital heart defect. Material: thymocytes. CDR3 sequence: CASSRDRGPENYGYTF. CDR3 sequence (DNA): TGTGCCAGCAGCCGGGACAGGGGTCCCGAAAACTATGGCTACACCTTC.